A single T cell receptor (beta chain) is shown here with its context. Profiling relied on immunoSEQ multiplex PCR, and the TCRdb table lists in-frame clones only, not all of them. The sample lists 45,000 to 70,000 clones; around nine tenths were seen once. The sample comes from a study of OX40 agonist ivuxolimab in advanced cancers. Study details: As their treatment, patients were administered ivuxolimab, an agonistic anti-OX40 (CD134) antibody.

Germline V gene data show CDR1 as SGHTA and CDR2 as FQGNSA. Trimming stripped 5 bases from V and 2 bases from J, with 5 bases between. The CDR3 is 12 residues long. This sample comprised CD4+ or CD8+ T cells sorted from blood, obtained in a trial of the OX40 agonist ivuxolimab. The rearrangement joins TRBV7-2 to TRBJ2-3, with D hard to call. The sequence came from an adult with an advanced solid tumor such as melanoma, head and neck, liver or kidney cancer. The DNA for the CDR3 is TGTGCCAGCAGCCGAAACACAGATACGCAGTATTTT. This sequence encodes CASSRNTDTQYF.